Described below is a single T cell receptor (beta chain) sequence and its context. Libraries were prepared by immunoSEQ multiplex PCR; TCRdb keeps only in-frame clonotypes and omits some of them. The data hold approximately 190,000 clones, with approximately 82% observed a single time. This sample was included in a study of blood T cell repertoires in COVID-19. Study summary: Acute and convalescent COVID-19 specimens originated in the United States, Italy and Spain. Nucleic acid was either cDNA or gDNA, and it came from T cells, B-cell-depleted T cells, or PBMCs.

With 3 bases clipped from V and 8 bases from J, the junction kept 12 bases outside the gene matches. This CDR3 comprises 16 residues. The germline V gene encodes CDR1 MNHEY and CDR2 SMNVEV (reference sequence). The TCR was taken from a human donor with acute or convalescent COVID-19. The donor label of this sample is uncertain. The sample was peripheral blood. The chain combines TRBV27 with TRBJ2-1; TRBD1 agrees at 8 bases. CDR3 residues: CASSLTQGGSGHEQFF. DNA of the CDR3: TGTGCCAGCAGTTTGACACAGGGGGGATCTGGGCATGAGCAGTTCTTC.